Following are 12 T cell receptor beta chains from one sample sequenced in a study of neurological immune-mediated disorders. Using its own MiXCR run on the 5' RACE reads, TCRdb lists one record per CDR3 protein. This table has 60,000 to 85,000 distinct CDR3 sequences, about 5.1% appearing once. The specimen sequenced was PBMCs. The receptor source for this set is a woman aged 70-85 years with multiple sclerosis.

The chain joins TRBV20-1 to TRBJ1-1; D remains ambiguous. Germline V lookup: CDR1 DFQATT, CDR2 SNEGSKA (reference sequence). This CDR3 spans 11 amino acids. Trimming took 3 bases from V and 7 from J, leaving 9 bases between them. The CDR3 is CSASSRLEAFF. Written as DNA, the CDR3 is TGCAGTGCTAGTTCGCGGCTTGAAGCTTTCTTT.

This clonotype was observed many times. The chain carries TRBV20-1 and TRBJ1-1; no firm D call. The V end was cut by 6 bases, the J end by 3 bases, with 11 bases between. From germline, CDR1 is DFQATT and CDR2 SNEGSKA (reference sequence). The CDR3 covers 12 residues. The CDR3 protein is CSALLRDTEAFF. CDR3 nucleotides: TGCAGTGCCCTTCTAAGGGACACTGAAGCTTTCTTT.

The table lists this clonotype with many counts. This chain uses TRBV6-2 or TRBV6-3 with TRBJ1-1; D gene uncertain. The CDR3 extends over 14 amino acids. CDR1 is MNHEY and CDR2 is SVGEGT in the germline V gene. Trimming removed 0 bases from V and 6 bases from J, with 11 bases in between. The CDR3 DNA is TGTGCCAGCAGTTACTCGGGCGGAAGGGCTGAAGCTTTCTTT. The encoded protein is CASSYSGGRAEAFF.

This clonotype was observed many times. This sequence joins TRBV20-1 and TRBJ2-1, with 8 bases identical to TRBD2. This CDR3 contains 14 residues. Germline V lookup: CDR1 DFQATT, CDR2 SNEGSKA (reference sequence). Unmatched junction bases numbered 6, after V lost 4 bases and J lost 4 bases. CDR3 in DNA: TGCAGTGCTATGACTAGCGCGTTATACAATGAGCAGTTCTTC. Its protein is CSAMTSALYNEQFF.

This clonotype was seen many times. The chain has TRBV29-1 and TRBJ1-1, with D unresolved. The CDR3 length is 13 residues. CDR1 and CDR2 from the germline V gene are SQVTM and ANQGSEA. V was clipped by 8 bases and J by 0 bases, with 13 bases between them. CDR3 in amino acids: CSSARRLNTEAFF. CDR3 DNA sequence: TGCAGCTCCGCCCGCAGATTGAACACTGAAGCTTTCTTT.

This rearrangement joins TRBV20-1 to TRBJ2-1; 13 bases are shared with TRBD2. Losses at the gene ends were 3 bases for V and 0 bases for J; bases not matched to a gene: 2. The CDR3 extends over 16 amino acids. Germline lookup yields CDR1 DFQATT and CDR2 SNEGSKA (reference sequence). The CDR3 DNA reads TGCAGTGCTAGGACTAGCGGGGGGAGCTCCTACAATGAGCAGTTCTTC. Translated, it gives CSARTSGGSSYNEQFF.

This clonotype was counted ten times or more. The chain uses TRBV5-6 and TRBJ1-1; 7 bases align to TRBD1. Germline CDR1 reads SGHDT; CDR2 reads YYEEEE. The CDR3 totals 15 residues. V was clipped by 2 bases and J by 0 bases; unmatched bases: 4. The CDR3 DNA reads as TGTGCCAGCAGCTTAACCGACAGGGTGAACACTGAAGCTTTCTTT. This translates into CASSLTDRVNTEAFF.

The sample holds many counts of this clonotype. The chain combines TRBV4-1 with TRBJ1-5, with 9 bases lining up with TRBD1. V gave up 6 bases and J gave up 1 base; unmatched junction bases: 7. CDR1 MGHRA and CDR2 YSYEKL come from the germline V gene. CDR3 length: 16 amino acids. The DNA for the CDR3 is TGCGCCAGCAGTCTACAGGGGGCTGGGAGCAATCAGCCCCAGCATTTT. Its translation is CASSLQGAGSNQPQHF.

A few counts support this clonotype. The chain couples TRBV14 to TRBJ2-2; no clear D gene. Looked up from germline, CDR1 is SGHDN and CDR2 is FVKESK. The CDR3 extends over 17 amino acids. Trimming cost V 1 base and J 1 base, with 13 bases left between them. The CDR3 here is CASSQAVTALNTGELFF. CDR3 DNA sequence: TGTGCCAGCAGCCAAGCGGTAACAGCTTTGAACACCGGGGAGCTGTTTTTT.

This clonotype was detected ten times or more. The chain has TRBV5-1 and TRBJ2-7; 9 bases map to TRBD1. CDR1 and CDR2 (germline): SGHRS, YFSETQ. This CDR3 is built from 17 residues. The V segment lost 4 bases and the J segment 4 bases; nucleotides outside the gene matches: 15. Here the CDR3 DNA reads TGCGCCAGCAGCCGATTACCTCTGGGACAGGGAATGTACGAGCAGTACTTC. Encoded protein: CASSRLPLGQGMYEQYF.

The table lists this clonotype with many counts. The rearrangement uses TRBV7-2 and TRBJ2-4; 9 nucleotides agree with TRBD1. V shed 2 bases and J 11 bases; nucleotides not matched to a gene: 4. Germline V lookup: CDR1 SGHTA, CDR2 FQGNSA. The CDR3 is 13 amino acids. Here the CDR3 reads CASSLSRDRVQYF. The CDR3 coding sequence is TGTGCCAGCAGCTTATCCCGGGACAGGGTTCAGTACTTC.

This clonotype has only a few counts. The rearrangement uses TRBV5-5 and TRBJ2-6; D is possibly TRBD1 (7 bases). V lost 0 bases, J lost 0 bases, and 19 bases lay in between. The CDR3 has 20 residues. CDR1 and CDR2 (germline): SGHKS, YYEKEE (reference sequence). The CDR3: CASSLEALSRGASGANVLTF. The CDR3, as DNA: TGTGCCAGCAGCTTGGAGGCCCTGAGCAGGGGGGCCTCTGGGGCCAACGTCCTGACTTTC.